These 32 T cell receptor beta chains were sequenced from one sample in a study of cytomegalovirus exposure and HLA in healthy donors. Primers for the PCR totalled 60 Vbeta and 13 Jbeta. Assay: immunoSEQ multiplex PCR; the TCRdb copy retains only in-frame clones and omits some. The sample holds 95,000 to 100,000 clones, 60% to 80% seen once. Sequenced input: PBMCs. Source of these receptors: a female donor in good health and CMV-seronegative.

The V gene is TRBV27, the J gene TRBJ2-2, with 8 bases lining up with TRBD1. Germline CDR1 MNHEY, CDR2 SMNVEV (reference sequence). V shed 8 bases, J shed 1 base, and the junction held 6 bases outside the gene matches. The CDR3 sequence is 15 residues long. CDR3 sequence reads: CASRPGQVNTGELFF. The DNA of the CDR3 is TGTGCCAGCCGCCCGGGACAGGTGAACACCGGGGAGCTGTTTTTT.

A few counts support this clone. This rearrangement joins TRBV4-2 to TRBJ2-1; 10 nucleotides line up with TRBD2. The trim removed 0 bases at V and 7 bases at J, leaving 9 bases unmatched. In germline, CDR1 is LGHNA, CDR2 YNFKEQ. This CDR3 region has 17 residues. As DNA, the CDR3 is TGTGCCAGCAGCCAAGATCTAGGAGCGGGAGGGGGGAATGAGCAGTTCTTC. It translates to CASSQDLGAGGGNEQFF.

Note on this clone: The junction differs from germline at one of its ends, possibly a read error. The rearrangement joins TRBV7-9 to TRBJ2-5; 9 positions agree with TRBD1. The CDR3 has 16 residues. Germline CDR1 is SEHNR and CDR2 is FQNEAQ (reference sequence). CDR3 nucleotide sequence: TGTTCCAGCAGCTTAGTTGGGACAGGGATGGGGGAGACCCAGTACTTC. Translation: CSSSLVGTGMGETQYF.

In its sample, this clone was seen a few times. The chain links TRBV6-1 to TRBJ2-5; 11 nucleotides match TRBD2. The CDR3 consists of 14 residues. With 9 bases clipped from V and 5 bases from J, the junction kept 8 bases outside the gene matches. The germline CDR1 and CDR2 sequences are MNHNS and SASEGT. In nucleotides, the CDR3 is TGTGCCAGTGGTAGCGGGGGGGCCGGGGAGACCCAGTACTTC. This translates into CASGSGGAGETQYF.

V usage is TRBV9 and J usage is TRBJ2-1; TRBD1 aligns across 9 bases. The J segment lost 6 bases and the V segment lost 4 bases, leaving 8 bases of the junction unmatched. CDR1 and CDR2 from the germline V gene are SGDLS and YYNGEE. This CDR3 comprises 15 residues. CDR3 amino acids: CASSSPGQGSNEQFF. The CDR3 nucleotides are TGTGCCAGCAGCTCACCGGGACAGGGTTCCAATGAGCAGTTCTTC.

V usage is TRBV6-5 and J usage is TRBJ1-2; TRBD1 might be the D (6 bases). Trimming pared 3 bases from V and 6 bases from J, leaving 17 bases between. Germline loops: CDR1 MNHEY, CDR2 SVGAGI. The CDR3 runs 15 residues. CDR3: CASSYSRDTRNGYTF. The CDR3, as DNA: TGTGCCAGCAGTTATAGCCGGGACACCAGGAATGGCTACACCTTC.

This chain joins TRBV28 and TRBJ2-3, with 12 bases lining up with TRBD1. The CDR3 runs to 16 residues. With V trimmed by 3 bases and J by 4 bases, 5 bases remained unmatched. CDR1 is MDHEN and CDR2 is SYDVKM in the germline V gene. CDR3 amino acids: CASSFGTGGVADTQYF. In nucleotides, the CDR3 is TGTGCCAGCAGTTTCGGGACAGGGGGCGTCGCAGATACGCAGTATTTT.

The CDR3: CASSGEGARGEKLFF. The CDR3 DNA follows: TGCGCCAGCAGCGGAGAGGGGGCACGGGGTGAAAAACTGTTTTTT. The chain links TRBV5-1 to TRBJ1-4; 7 bases are a match to TRBD1. J gave up 7 bases and V 4 bases, and 10 bases lay outside the gene matches. The germline V gene encodes CDR1 SGHRS and CDR2 YFSETQ. CDR3 length equals 15 residues.

This clone was seen a few times. This rearrangement joins TRBV6-1 to TRBJ1-1, with unresolved D. Germline CDR1 is MNHNS and CDR2 is SASEGT. The V end was cut by 6 bases, the J end by 4 bases, with 12 bases between. The CDR3 is 13 amino acids. The CDR3 region has the DNA TGTGCCAGCAGCCTTCCGGGGTCCACTGAAGCTTTCTTT. Residues: CASSLPGSTEAFF.

This clone was seen a handful of times. This rearrangement joins TRBV7-8 to TRBJ1-2, with 10 bases matching TRBD1. Looked up from germline, CDR1 is SGHVS and CDR2 is FQNEAQ. The CDR3 covers 15 residues. Trimming took 5 bases from V and 4 from J; bases not matched to a gene: 7. CDR3 sequence: CASSPSGTGAYGYTF. CDR3 DNA: TGTGCCAGCAGCCCCTCCGGGACAGGGGCCTATGGCTACACCTTC.

The chain carries TRBV30 and TRBJ1-2; perhaps TRBD1 as D (6 bases). CDR1 and CDR2 from the germline V gene are GTSNPN and SVGIG (reference sequence). The CDR3 has 13 residues. The V end was cut by 2 bases, the J end by 4 bases, with 11 bases between. CDR3 amino acids: CAWSQGRSYGYTF. The CDR3 DNA follows: TGTGCCTGGAGTCAGGGGCGTAGCTATGGCTACACCTTC.

The rearrangement links TRBV30 to TRBJ2-1; 9 bases align to TRBD1. The CDR3 loop spans 14 amino acids. CDR1 and CDR2 from the germline V gene are GTSNPN and SVGIG (reference sequence). Trimming removed 3 bases from V and 7 bases from J; junction bases left unmatched: 7. The CDR3 reads CAWSDIGTGNEQFF. CDR3 DNA: TGTGCCTGGAGCGACATTGGGACAGGGAATGAGCAGTTCTTC. Together with reference TRBV30 and TRBJ2-1, the CDR3 gives the full variable domain: SQTIHQWPATLVQPVGSPLSLECTVEGTSNPNLYWYRQAAGRGLQLLFYSVGIGQISSEVPQNLSASRPQDRQFILSSKKLLLSDSGFYLCAWSDIGTGNEQFFGPGTRLTVL.

The chain has TRBV19 and TRBJ1-1; D unresolved. The CDR3 covers 14 residues. In germline, CDR1 is LNHDA, CDR2 SQIVND (reference sequence). With 9 bases removed from V and 4 bases from J, the gap between germline ends came to 18 bases. The CDR3 DNA reads as TGTGCCAGCACGGGTACGCTCGAGGGCACTGAAGCTTTCTTT. It is translated as CASTGTLEGTEAFF.

Remarks on this clone: A read error is likely, as this CDR3 ends without the conserved phenylalanine or tryptophan. It is unclear where the CDR3 begins or ends on the DNA, so no DNA is shown, and the CDR3 is as TCRdb lists it. The chain employs TRBV21-1 and TRBJ1-4; the tabulated D call, TRBD1, remains unverified against the DNA. TRBV21-1 is a documented pseudogene. The CDR3 is 11 residues long, ends included. This CDR3 is CASSPRTGSFL.

A note on this clone: Compared with germline, one end of the junction differs, possibly owing to a read error. The rearrangement links TRBV7-7 to TRBJ2-6; tentative D call: TRBD2 (5 bases). The germline gives CDR1 SSHAT, CDR2 FNYEAQ (reference sequence). The CDR3 length is 17 residues. CDR3 DNA sequence: TGTGCTAGCAGCTCGGGGTATCGTAGCTCTGGGGCCAACGTCCTGACTTTC. As protein: CASSSGYRSSGANVLTF.

J is TRBJ1-2 and V is TRBV25-1; D might be TRBD1 (5 bases). CDR1 and CDR2 (germline): MGHDK, SYGVNS. This CDR3 is built from 13 residues. The V end was cut by 3 bases, the J end by 3 bases, with 8 bases between. The CDR3 bases are TGTGCCAGCAGTGACGGGGGGTACTATGGCTACACCTTC. Its translation is CASSDGGYYGYTF.

The CDR3: CASSSGLAGAPYNEQFF. In DNA form, the CDR3 reads TGCGCCAGCAGCTCTGGACTAGCGGGAGCCCCCTACAATGAGCAGTTCTTC. The rearrangement uses TRBV5-1 and TRBJ2-1; 13 bases are a match to TRBD2. CDR3 length: 17 residues. The germline gives CDR1 SGHRS, CDR2 YFSETQ. V trimming: 3 bases; J trimming: 2 bases; junction bases outside the gene matches: 5.

This chain connects TRBV28 to TRBJ1-5, with TRBD1 matching over 9 bases. The CDR3 extends over 15 amino acids. J was trimmed by 6 bases and V by 4 bases; bases with no gene match: 7. The V gene's germline CDR1 is MDHEN and CDR2 SYDVKM. The CDR3, as DNA: TGTGCCAGCAGTTATCAGGACAGGGGATTTCAGCCCCAGCATTTT. Translation: CASSYQDRGFQPQHF.

This clone was seen only a few times. The chain links TRBV7-9 to TRBJ2-3; D uncertain. The V gene lost 1 base and the J gene lost 4 bases, with 6 bases spanning the gap. The germline CDR1 and CDR2 sequences are SEHNR and FQNEAQ (reference sequence). This CDR3 region has 13 residues. CDR3 DNA sequence: TGTGCCAGCAGCTTAGTAATCGCAGATACGCAGTATTTT. Translation: CASSLVIADTQYF. The variable domain in full, completed from reference TRBV7-9 and TRBJ2-3, reads DTGVSQNPRHKITKRGQNVTFRCDPISEHNRLYWYRQTLGQGPEFLTYFQNEAQLEKSRLLSDRFSAERPKGSFSTLEIQRTEQGDSAMYLCASSLVIADTQYFGPGTRLTVL.

This clone appeared once. CDR3 in amino acids: CASSFGTGGQYSNQPQHF. CDR3 nucleotides: TGTGCCAGCAGCTTTGGGACAGGGGGCCAATATAGCAATCAGCCCCAGCATTTT. This rearrangement joins TRBV7-9 to TRBJ1-5; 12 positions agree with TRBD1. V gave up 3 bases and J gave up 0 bases; unmatched junction bases: 6. The CDR3 contains 18 residues. CDR1 SEHNR and CDR2 FQNEAQ come from the germline V gene (reference sequence).

A note on this clone: Other DNA sequences in the sample encode the same CDR3. The CDR3: CASSLSPGNQPQHF. The CDR3 DNA reads TGTGCCAGCAGCTTGTCACCAGGGAATCAGCCCCAGCATTTT. The chain couples TRBV7-8 to TRBJ1-5, with D tentatively TRBD1 (5 bases). V was trimmed by 3 bases and J by 4 bases, leaving 10 bases between them. The CDR3 totals 14 residues. CDR1 and CDR2 from the germline V gene are SGHVS and FQNEAQ.

The V and J genes are TRBV28 and TRBJ1-2, with D possibly matching TRBD1 (5 bases). This CDR3 region has 14 residues. Looked up from germline, CDR1 is MDHEN and CDR2 is SYDVKM. The germline V and J ends were trimmed by 5 bases and 8 bases, with 18 bases remaining between them. CDR3 DNA sequence: TGTGCCAGCAGTGGGCCTCCGGACATTCTAGGCTACACCTTC. It specifies CASSGPPDILGYTF.

There are a few counts of this clone. V gene TRBV10-2 combines with J gene TRBJ1-5; D remains ambiguous. CDR1 is WSHSY and CDR2 is SAAADI in the germline V gene. There are 19 residues in the CDR3. Deletions cut 2 bases from V and 0 bases from J, with 20 bases between. CDR3: CASSEPPVSFGYSNQPQHF. The CDR3 nucleotides read TGCGCCAGCAGTGAGCCTCCGGTTTCGTTCGGGTATAGCAATCAGCCCCAGCATTTT.

As regards this clone: An end of the junction differs from the germline gene, which may be a read error. The chain combines TRBV5-1 with TRBJ2-6; possible D gene TRBD1, 5 bases. CDR1 and CDR2 from the germline V gene are SGHRS and YFSETQ. The CDR3 is made up of 14 amino acids. The CDR3 spells CASSFTAGANVLAF. The CDR3 region has the DNA TGCGCCAGCAGCTTTACAGCTGGGGCCAACGTCCTGGCTTTC.

This clone was detected only a few times. This chain links TRBV7-9 with TRBJ1-1; TRBD1 might be the D (5 bases). The V end lost 5 bases, the J end lost 4 bases, and 20 bases lay between the germline ends. The CDR3 runs 16 residues. CDR1 and CDR2 (germline): SEHNR, FQNEAQ (reference sequence). CDR3 sequence reads: CASSPRGRLGSTEAFF. The CDR3 nucleotides read TGTGCCAGCAGCCCTAGGGGCAGGCTGGGAAGCACTGAAGCTTTCTTT.

The rearrangement links TRBV11-2 to TRBJ1-1; D unresolved. Trimming took off 1 base at V and 5 bases at J, with 11 bases between the two ends. Germline V gives CDR1 SGHAT, CDR2 FQNNGV. This CDR3 spans 14 amino acids. CDR3 nucleotide sequence: TGTGCCAGCAGCTTAGGGGCTCGGGGAACTGAAGCTTTCTTT. Translation gives CASSLGARGTEAFF.

The chain links TRBV9 to TRBJ2-1; D ambiguous. Germline lookup yields CDR1 SGDLS and CDR2 YYNGEE. V shed 0 bases and J shed 1 base, with 2 bases lying between them. The length of the CDR3 is 13 residues. The CDR3 spells CASSVASYNEQFF. The CDR3 coding sequence is TGTGCCAGCAGCGTAGCGTCCTACAATGAGCAGTTCTTC.

Comments on this clone: The identical CDR3 is also encoded by other nucleotide sequences in the sample. V and J are TRBV5-1 and TRBJ2-3; tentatively, D is TRBD2 (5 bases). Germline CDR1 SGHRS, CDR2 YFSETQ. Trimming removed 4 bases from V and 0 bases from J, with 9 bases in between. This CDR3 comprises 14 residues. The CDR3 loop reads CASSTGLSTDTQYF. The CDR3 nucleotides are TGCGCCAGCAGCACCGGACTGAGCACAGATACGCAGTATTTT.

In regard to this clone: The germline gene is not matched at one end of the junction; a read error may be the cause. V and J are TRBV29-1 and TRBJ1-2; weak D call: TRBD1 (6 bases). The CDR3 extends over 14 amino acids. Germline CDR1 reads SQVTM; CDR2 reads ANQGSEA. CDR3 DNA: TGCAGCGTTGAAACAGGGTTACCCCTCTATGGCCACACCTTC. Translating it yields CSVETGLPLYGHTF.

This clone was observed a handful of times. The chain combines TRBV2 with TRBJ2-7; a weak D match, TRBD2 (5 bases). Between the trimmed V and J ends, which lost 5 bases and 4 bases, there was a span of 9 bases. From germline, CDR1 is SNHLY and CDR2 FYNNEI. This CDR3 is built from 12 residues. CDR3 in amino acids: CASSLGGYEQYF. As DNA, the CDR3 is TGTGCCAGCAGTCTAGGCGGGTACGAGCAGTACTTC.

The chain links TRBV21-1 to TRBJ2-7; the table gives TRBD1 as D, unverified against the DNA. TRBV21-1 is labeled a pseudogene. This CDR3 is 17 amino acids long. CDR3 in amino acids: CASSAGRATGPPYEQYF. The CDR3, as DNA: TGTGCCAGCAGCGCCGGAAGGGCAACAGGGCCCCCCTACGAGCAGTACTTC.

The J gene is TRBJ1-5, the V gene TRBV6-1; D is ambiguous. The germline V gene encodes CDR1 MNHNS and CDR2 SASEGT. The length of the CDR3 is 15 residues. Trimming shortened V by 1 base and J by 1 base, and 8 bases separated the two germline ends. The CDR3 DNA follows: TGTGCCAGCAGTGAAGGCCAGGTCAGCAATCAGCCCCAGCATTTT. It codes for CASSEGQVSNQPQHF.